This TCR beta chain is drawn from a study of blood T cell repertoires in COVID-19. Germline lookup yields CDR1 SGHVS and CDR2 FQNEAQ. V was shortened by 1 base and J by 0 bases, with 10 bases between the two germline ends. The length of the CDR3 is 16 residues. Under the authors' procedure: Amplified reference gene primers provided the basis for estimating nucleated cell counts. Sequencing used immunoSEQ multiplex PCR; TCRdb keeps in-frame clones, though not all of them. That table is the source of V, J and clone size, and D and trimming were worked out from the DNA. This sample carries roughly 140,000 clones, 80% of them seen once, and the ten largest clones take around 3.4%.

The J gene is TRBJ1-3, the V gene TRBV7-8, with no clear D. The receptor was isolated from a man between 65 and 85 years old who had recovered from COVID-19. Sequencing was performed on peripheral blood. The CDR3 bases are TGTGCCAGCAGCTTAGTTCCAGGCACCTCTGGAAACACCATATATTTT. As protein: CASSLVPGTSGNTIYF.